The 17 T cell receptor beta chains given below trace back to one sample, sequenced in a study of blood T cells in healthy people across ages. The use of a sample-barcoded 5' primer and a J-beta primer mix characterized a second PCR of about 6 to 11 cycles. MiXCR was run by TCRdb on the 5' RACE reads, yielding one entry per CDR3 protein. Of 780,000 or so distinct CDR3 sequences listed, more than 20% are singletons. Another study also made use of these data, one on T cells of mothers and their children.

Sequenced sample: blood. Source of these receptors: a boy between 5 and 17 years old in good health.

V is TRBV7-9 and J is TRBJ2-1; D gene uncertain. The last part of the DNA fits TRBJ2-7 better; the J call may be wrong. The CDR3 sequence is 15 residues long. CDR1 and CDR2 (germline): SEHNR, FQNEAQ (reference sequence). CDR3 nucleotides: TGTGCCAGCAGCCCACGATCGCTTGATTCCTACGAGCAGTACTTC. Protein sequence: CASSPRSLDSYEQYF.

The chain uses TRBV29-1 and TRBJ2-2, with 8 bases lining up with TRBD1. Per the germline V gene, CDR1 is SQVTM and CDR2 is ANQGSEA. Germline trimming cut 0 bases from V and 0 bases from J; bases unmatched to any gene: 0. CDR3 length: 15 residues. In nucleotides, the CDR3 is TGCAGCGTTGAAGAACAGGGGGCGAACACCGGGGAGCTGTTTTTT. It yields the protein CSVEEQGANTGELFF.

The table lists this clonotype with a few counts. V usage is TRBV7-3 and J usage is TRBJ2-7, with TRBD1 matching 8 bases. Germline values: CDR1 SGHTA, CDR2 FQGTGA. Trimming cost V 5 bases and J 5 bases; bases outside gene matches: 8. This CDR3 region has 14 residues. As DNA, the CDR3 is TGTGCCAGCAGCCAGGACAGGGATTCCCACGAGCAGTACTTC. It is translated as CASSQDRDSHEQYF.

The chain combines TRBV7-3 with TRBJ2-1; D is undetermined. Germline-derived CDR1 and CDR2 are SGHTA and FQGTGA. Trimming shortened V by 6 bases and J by 5 bases, and 8 bases separated the two germline ends. The CDR3 totals 12 residues. CDR3 in DNA: TGTGCCAGCAGGTTAGGAAACAATGAGCAGTTCTTC. It translates to CASRLGNNEQFF.

This clonotype was observed a few times. The V call is TRBV20-1, the J call TRBJ2-5; TRBD2 aligns across 8 bases. Gene TRBJ2-7 matches the end of the DNA better, so the J call may be wrong. The CDR3 spans 12 residues. CDR1 DFQATT and CDR2 SNEGSKA come from the germline V gene (reference sequence). The CDR3 loop reads CSAPGLVYEQYF. The CDR3 bases are TGCAGTGCCCCGGGACTAGTCTACGAGCAGTACTTC.

The chain uses TRBV29-1 and TRBJ2-7, with 11 bases fitting TRBD2. Germline loops: CDR1 SQVTM, CDR2 ANQGSEA. Trimming at V came to 6 bases and at J to 1 base, leaving 2 bases not matched to a gene. This CDR3 has 13 amino acids. Here the CDR3 DNA reads TGCAGCGTGCGACTAGCGGGGTCCTACGAGCAGTACTTC. Protein sequence: CSVRLAGSYEQYF.

About this clonotype itself: Relative to the germline gene, one junction end is altered; a read error may explain this. This chain joins TRBV7-7 and TRBJ2-7, with a tentative D call TRBD2 (6 bases). The CDR3 covers 15 residues. Germline CDR1 is SSHAT and CDR2 is FNYEAQ (reference sequence). The CDR3 reads CASSAGLSSSYEQYF. Written as DNA, the CDR3 is TGTGCTAGCAGCGCGGGACTCTCGAGCTCCTACGAGCAGTACTTC.

The chain employs TRBV29-1 and TRBJ1-2; D not certain. The germline CDR1 and CDR2 sequences are SQVTM and ANQGSEA. With 1 base removed from V and 4 bases from J, the gap between germline ends came to 13 bases. CDR3 length equals 14 residues. The CDR3 loop reads CSVEVGGRGYGYTF. The CDR3 DNA reads TGCAGCGTTGAAGTTGGCGGACGGGGCTATGGCTACACCTTC.

The chain employs TRBV7-9 and TRBJ1-1; D call uncertain. This CDR3 has 13 amino acids. Trimming removed 3 bases from V and 6 bases from J, with 11 bases in between. The V gene's germline CDR1 is SEHNR and CDR2 FQNEAQ (reference sequence). CDR3 nucleotide sequence: TGTGCCAGCAGCTTTTCGGGTAATTCTGAAGCTTTCTTT. Translated, it gives CASSFSGNSEAFF.

In its sample, this clonotype was seen a few times. The DNA for the CDR3 is TGCAGCGTTGGAGAGGGGACAGCTAGCACAGATACGCAGTATTTT. Protein sequence: CSVGEGTASTDTQYF. The chain couples TRBV29-1 to TRBJ2-3; 7 bases line up with TRBD1. Germline assignment: CDR1 SQVTM and CDR2 ANQGSEA. The trim removed 4 bases at V and 0 bases at J, leaving 7 bases unmatched. This CDR3 is 15 amino acids long.

This clonotype occurred once. The chain has TRBV7-2 and TRBJ2-5; TRBD1 matches 11 bases. Losses at the gene ends were 1 base for V and 5 bases for J; bases not matched to a gene: 6. Germline V gene data show CDR1 as SGHTA and CDR2 as FQGNSA. The CDR3 consists of 16 residues. For the CDR3, the DNA is TGTGCCAGCAGCTTAGTTGGGACAGGGGGATATGAGACCCAGTACTTC. Encoded protein: CASSLVGTGGYETQYF.

The chain links TRBV27 to TRBJ2-2; TRBD1 matches at 7 bases. Germline V CDR1 and CDR2: MNHEY, SMNVEV (reference sequence). CDR3 length: 14 residues. The junction had 4 bases not matched to a gene; V was cut back by 8 bases and J by 1 base. The CDR3 region is CASATGLNTGELFF. DNA for the CDR3: TGTGCCAGCGCGACAGGGTTGAACACCGGGGAGCTGTTTTTT.

This clonotype was observed a few times. Sequence at one end of the junction differs from germline and may be a read error. The V gene is TRBV11-1, the J gene TRBJ1-4, with no clear D. The length of the CDR3 is 12 residues. Germline V gene sequence: CDR1 SGHAT, CDR2 FQDESV (reference sequence). CDR3 nucleotide sequence: TGTGCCAGCAGCGACGATAATGAGAAACTGTTTTTT. It translates to CASSDDNEKLFF.

This clonotype was observed a few times. V gene TRBV12-3 or TRBV12-4 combines with J gene TRBJ1-2, with D hard to call. The V end lost 3 bases, the J end lost 2 bases, and 7 bases lay between the germline ends. CDR3 size: 13 residues. In DNA form, the CDR3 reads TGTGCCAGCAGTTTGTCGGAAAACTATGGCTACACCTTC. Protein product: CASSLSENYGYTF.

This clonotype was counted at least ten times. The chain employs TRBV7-2 and TRBJ2-1; no clear D. The J call may be wrong; the DNA end is better matched by TRBJ2-5. The CDR3 is 11 residues long. Germline CDR1 reads SGHTA; CDR2 reads FQGNSA. The CDR3 DNA follows: TGTGCCAGCAGCGCCGTGGAGACCCAGTACTTC. Encoded protein: CASSAVETQYF.

This clonotype appeared many times. The chain employs TRBV6-5 and TRBJ1-4; no reliable D call. The germline V gene encodes CDR1 MNHEY and CDR2 SVGAGI. V lost 0 bases and J 3 bases, leaving 11 bases between the germline ends. The CDR3 runs to 16 residues. Written as DNA, the CDR3 is TGTGCCAGCAGTTACTCGTCAGGACTCGCTAATGAAAAACTGTTTTTT. This encodes CASSYSSGLANEKLFF.

This clonotype occurred a few times. The chain carries TRBV7-8 and TRBJ2-1; unclear D gene. There are 14 residues in the CDR3. Trimming stripped 1 base from V and 5 bases from J, with 9 bases between. CDR1 is SGHVS and CDR2 is FQNEAQ in the germline V gene. The DNA for the CDR3 is TGTGCCAGCAGCTTAGGTAGGTCCGACAATGAGCAGTTCTTC. Translated, it gives CASSLGRSDNEQFF.